The clone carrying this TCR beta chain appeared a few times. Its antigen is still unknown. The same CDR3 arises from other DNA sequences in this sample as well. Assay used: immunoSEQ multiplex PCR; TCRdb lists only in-frame clones, some missing. The table has about 150,000 clones, 88% seen once. Noted time point: baseline pretreatment blood. Treatment given: 15 Gy SBRT to primary tumor, nephrectomy 4 weeks later. Blood was sampled at baseline, 2 weeks and 4 weeks after SBRT. The data are from a study of radiation and T cells in renal cell carcinoma. General study findings and limits: Baseline intratumoral clonotype presence is unknown without pretreatment biopsies.

CDR3 size: 13 residues. V was trimmed by 0 bases and J by 8 bases, leaving 6 bases between them. Germline loops: CDR1 SGDLS, CDR2 YYNGEE. The source of this sequence is an older woman with renal cell carcinoma. The source material was blood, sampled from a patient whose treatment included radiotherapy and nephrectomy. The gene calls are TRBV9 and TRBJ1-6, with a tentative D call TRBD1 (5 bases). The CDR3: CASSVAGDSPLHF. DNA of the CDR3: TGTGCCAGCAGCGTAGCGGGGGATTCACCCCTCCACTTT.